These T cell receptor beta chains were read from a single sample in a study of T cell clones after liver transplantation. Data came from immunoSEQ multiplex PCR; TCRdb stores just in-frame clones and leaves some out. The sample lists fewer than 65,000 clones, about 70% occurring once. The specimen was CD4+ T cells from blood, collected at the 22-month timepoint. Source of these receptors: a human patient who received a liver transplant. Some of these T cells may belong to the graft donor. CDR3s include the opening cysteine and the closing phenylalanine or tryptophan. The D gene is left open where the match is weak. Size is stated for part of the rows, as once, few or many counts, or as a class when the clone is expanded.

abundance	d_gene	j_gene	v_gene	CDR3aa	CDR3nt
NA	TRBD1	TRBJ1-5	TRBV5-1	CASSCPKTGGCQPQHF	TGCGCCAGCAGCTGCCCTAAGACAGGGGGCTGTCAGCCCCAGCATTTT
NA	NA	TRBJ1-4	TRBV6-6	CAAGGGEKLFF	TGTGCCGCGGGGGGAGGCGAAAAACTGTTTTTT
NA	TRBD2	TRBJ2-1	TRBV10-2	CASTYTSGMQSSYNEQFF	TGCGCCAGCACTTACACTAGCGGAATGCAGAGCTCCTACAATGAGCAGTTCTTC
NA	TRBD2	TRBJ2-1	TRBV5-6	CASVSYLAGGYNEQFF	TGTGCCAGCGTTTCCTATCTAGCGGGGGGGTACAATGAGCAGTTCTTC
NA	TRBD1	TRBJ1-2	TRBV5-4	CASSRDSFGYTF	TGTGCCAGCAGCAGGGACAGCTTCGGCTACACCTTC
NA	NA	TRBJ2-5	TRBV7-6	CASSPYQETQYF	TGTGCCAGCAGCCCATACCAAGAGACCCAGTACTTC
NA	TRBD1	TRBJ1-2	TRBV27	CASSFKPRDSGYTF	TGTGCCAGCAGTTTTAAACCTCGGGACAGCGGCTACACCTTC
NA	TRBD1	TRBJ1-5	TRBV5-6	CASSLWDRGDDQPQHF	TGTGCCAGCAGCTTGTGGGACAGGGGAGACGATCAGCCCCAGCATTTT
NA	NA	TRBJ1-2	TRBV7-2	CASTRGTANYGYTF	TGTGCCAGCACACGGGGGACCGCTAACTATGGCTACACCTTC
NA	TRBD2	TRBJ2-3	TRBV5-4	CASSQDSGGSTDTQYF	TGTGCCAGCAGCCAAGACAGCGGGGGAAGCACAGATACGCAGTATTTT
NA	NA	TRBJ1-2	TRBV6-5	CASSWGFTGLYGYTF	TGTGCCAGCAGTTGGGGCTTTACGGGGCTCTATGGCTACACCTTC
NA	NA	TRBJ2-1	TRBV7-7	CASSPLTGSSYNEQFF	TGTGCCAGCAGCCCCCTTACGGGGTCGAGCTACAATGAGCAGTTCTTC
NA	NA	TRBJ2-7	TRBV7-8	CASSEAYLGTSYEQYF	TGTGCCAGCAGCGAGGCCTATTTGGGGACTTCCTACGAGCAGTACTTC
NA	TRBD2	TRBJ2-1	TRBV7-3	CASSLHGGSHNEQFF	TGTGCCAGCAGCCTCCACGGGGGGTCTCACAATGAGCAGTTCTTC
NA	TRBD1	TRBJ1-2	TRBV5-4	CASNLGQANYGYTF	TGTGCCAGCAACCTAGGACAGGCAAACTATGGCTACACCTTC
NA	NA	TRBJ1-2	TRBV27	CASSLGAGSYGYTF	TGTGCCAGCAGTTTAGGGGCAGGATCATATGGCTACACCTTC
NA	NA	TRBJ2-2	TRBV7-2	CASSLLGLKSGELFF	TGTGCCAGCAGCTTATTGGGCCTTAAGAGCGGGGAGCTGTTTTTT
NA	NA	TRBJ1-2	TRBV6-5	CATRGSSLNYGYTF	TGTGCCACCCGGGGCTCCAGCCTTAACTATGGCTACACCTTC
NA	TRBD1	TRBJ1-6	TRBV7-8	CASSPRTGRSQSPLHF	TGTGCCAGCAGCCCCCGGACAGGGAGATCCCAATCACCCCTCCACTTT
NA	TRBD2	TRBJ2-3	TRBV4-1	CASSQGVAGGPADTQYF	TGCGCCAGCAGCCAAGGGGTAGCGGGGGGGCCGGCAGATACGCAGTATTTT
NA	NA	TRBJ2-5	TRBV7-3	CASSQGQGGRETQYF	TGTGCCAGCAGCCAAGGACAGGGAGGGAGGGAGACCCAGTACTTC
few	NA	TRBJ2-7	TRBV6-1	CATGGDGYEQYF	TGTGCCACGGGCGGGGACGGGTACGAGCAGTACTTC
NA	NA	TRBJ1-1	TRBV30	CAWSVTRGGDTEAFF	TGTGCCTGGAGTGTAACCAGGGGAGGGGACACTGAAGCTTTCTTT
NA	NA	TRBJ1-1	TRBV28	CASSSGTMGMNTEAFF	TGTGCCAGCAGCTCCGGGACAATGGGAATGAACACTGAAGCTTTCTTT
NA	TRBD2	TRBJ2-1	TRBV7-2	CASSLAILAGGINEQFF	TGTGCCAGCAGCTTAGCGATACTAGCGGGGGGGATCAATGAGCAGTTCTTC
NA	TRBD1	TRBJ2-5	TRBV28	CASRGTGGRETQYF	TGTGCCAGCAGAGGGACAGGGGGCAGGGAGACCCAGTACTTC
once	TRBD1	TRBJ1-1	TRBV5-1	CASSLAGTGLVRRTEAFF	TGCGCCAGCAGCTTGGCCGGGACAGGGCTGGTTCGTCGGACTGAAGCTTTCTTT